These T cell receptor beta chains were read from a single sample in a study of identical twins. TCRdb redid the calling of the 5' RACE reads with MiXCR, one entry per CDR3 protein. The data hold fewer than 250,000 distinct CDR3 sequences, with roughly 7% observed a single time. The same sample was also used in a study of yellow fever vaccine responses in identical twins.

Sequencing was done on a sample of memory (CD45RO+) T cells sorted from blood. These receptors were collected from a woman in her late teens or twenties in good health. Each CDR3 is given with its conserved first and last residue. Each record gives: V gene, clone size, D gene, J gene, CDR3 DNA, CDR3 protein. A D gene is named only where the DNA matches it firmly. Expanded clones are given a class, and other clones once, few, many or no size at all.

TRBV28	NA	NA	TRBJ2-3	TGTGCCAGCAGCACGAATACCCTACAGGGCACTACGCAGTATTTT	CASSTNTLQGTTQYF
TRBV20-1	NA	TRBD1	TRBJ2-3	TGCAGTGCTAGCTCTCCCCCGGGACAGGGGGCTCCAGATACGCAGTATTTT	CSASSPPGQGAPDTQYF
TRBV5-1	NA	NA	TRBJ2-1	TGCGCCAGCAGCTTGGGGCAGGAGAATTACAATGAGCAGTTCTTC	CASSLGQENYNEQFF
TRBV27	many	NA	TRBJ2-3	TGTGCCAGCAGGGAGGGGAGTGTGAAAACAGATACGCAGTATTTT	CASREGSVKTDTQYF
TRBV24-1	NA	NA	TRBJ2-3	TGTGCCACCAGTGATTTGAATTTATTGGATACGCAGTATTTT	CATSDLNLLDTQYF
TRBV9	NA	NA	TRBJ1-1	TGTGCCAGCAGCGTAGAAGGGGGGATTGGCACTGAAGCTTTCTTT	CASSVEGGIGTEAFF
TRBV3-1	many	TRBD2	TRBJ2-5	TGTGCCAGCAGCCAAGATACTAGCGGGGAGACCCAGTACTTC	CASSQDTSGETQYF
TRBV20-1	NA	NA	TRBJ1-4	TGCAGTGCTAGAGATGGCAGGGATGAAAAACTGTTTTTT	CSARDGRDEKLFF
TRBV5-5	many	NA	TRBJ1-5	TGTGCCAGCAGCTTTGCGGCAGGGGCGGGTAGCAATCAGCCCCAGCATTTT	CASSFAAGAGSNQPQHF
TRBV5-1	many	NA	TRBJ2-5	TGCGCCAGCAGCTTGGGACTGGGACAAGAGACCCAGTACTTC	CASSLGLGQETQYF
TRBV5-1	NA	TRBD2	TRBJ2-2	TGCGCCAGCAGCTCCCGACTAGCGCCCGGGGAGCTGTTTTTT	CASSSRLAPGELFF